The clone carrying this TCR beta chain was seen more than once but under ten times. Version v3.0 of the immunoSEQ assay ran at survey level. The table came from immunoSEQ multiplex PCR; TCRdb's copy has only in-frame clones and leaves some out. The repertoire holds some 14,000 clones, with approximately 83% as singletons. The data are from a study of long-term antiretroviral therapy in people with HIV. The germline V gene has CDR1 MGHDK and CDR2 SYGVNS. V dropped 6 bases and J dropped 7 bases, with 18 bases sitting between them. This CDR3 has 14 amino acids. This chain connects TRBV25-1 to TRBJ1-2; perhaps TRBD1 as D (6 bases). The sample in question was unsorted PBMCs, obtained just before starting antiretroviral therapy. The TCR was taken from a middle-aged man with HIV. For the CDR3, the DNA is TGTGCCAGCAGAAACCTACAGGGTGTCGGTGGCTACACCTTC. This sequence encodes CASRNLQGVGGYTF.